This T cell receptor (beta chain) is drawn from a study of T cell repertoires in cytomegalovirus infection. Looking at the study overall: Public TCR beta signatures were indicative of both CMV infection and a matching HLA type. Study-wide points: Adding up the frequency of public TCR beta families identified people who carried CMV plus the relevant HLA.

TCRdb processed the reads anew with MiXCR; each CDR3 protein has one entry. The sample consists of more than 400,000 distinct CDR3 sequences, about 30% of them appearing once. This clonotype occurred a few times. Its antigen is not known. Unmatched junction bases numbered 13, after V lost 11 bases and J lost 6 bases. This CDR3 region has 13 residues. Germline values: CDR1 MNHEY, CDR2 SMNVEV (reference sequence). The source of this sequence is a human donor in good health (CMV status not recorded). Some clones in this sample may be carry-over from other donors' samples. The chain joins TRBV27 to TRBJ2-7; 7 bases align to TRBD1. Sequenced input: PBMCs. The CDR3 protein is CAVARGPLAEQYV. In DNA, the CDR3 is TGTGCCGTCGCGAGGGGGCCCCTGGCCGAGCAGTACGTC.